What follows are 32 T cell receptor beta chains derived from one specimen sequenced in a study of cytomegalovirus exposure and HLA in healthy donors. In the PCR, 60 Vbeta and 13 Jbeta primers were used. Profiled with immunoSEQ multiplex PCR; TCRdb holds only in-frame clones, not every one. Altogether about 120,000 clones are present, roughly 80% being singletons, with the ten largest covering around 1.3%. The sequenced sample was PBMCs. The source of these receptors is a female donor in good health and CMV-seronegative.

This sequence joins TRBV18 and TRBJ2-7, with a possible D match to TRBD1 (5 bases). In germline, CDR1 is KGHSH, CDR2 LQKENI. Trimming pared 4 bases from V and 2 bases from J, leaving 9 bases between. The CDR3 is 13 residues long. This CDR3 reads CASSQGVTYEQYF. The CDR3 coding sequence is TGTGCCAGCTCACAAGGGGTTACCTACGAGCAGTACTTC. The complete variable domain, with remaining parts taken from reference TRBV18 and TRBJ2-7, reads NAGVMQNPRHLVRRRGQEARLRCSPMKGHSHVYWYRQLPEEGLKFMVYLQKENIIDESGMPKERFSAEFPKEGPSILRIQQVVRGDSAAYFCASSQGVTYEQYFGPGTRLTVT.

The chain carries TRBV5-1 and TRBJ2-3, with D maybe TRBD2 (5 bases). Germline values: CDR1 SGHRS, CDR2 YFSETQ. The CDR3 spans 15 residues. Trimming cost V 4 bases and J 5 bases, with 17 bases left between them. The CDR3 sequence is CASSEDSNLGDTQYF. The CDR3, as DNA: TGCGCCAGCAGCGAGGACTCGAACCTCGGAGATACGCAGTATTTT.

This chain links TRBV2 with TRBJ1-3; D is uncertain. The germline V and J ends were trimmed by 7 bases and 1 base, with 8 bases remaining between them. CDR1 is SNHLY, CDR2 FYNNEI, per germline. This CDR3 is 13 amino acids long. The CDR3 loop is CASILDSGNTIYF. CDR3 nucleotide sequence: TGTGCCAGCATTTTAGATTCTGGAAACACCATATATTTT.

The chain carries TRBV28 and TRBJ1-2; no clear D gene. CDR1 is MDHEN, CDR2 SYDVKM, per germline. V lost 8 bases to trimming and J lost 6 bases, with 16 bases between them. The length of the CDR3 is 13 residues. CDR3 in amino acids: CASGAGRADGYTF. In DNA form, the CDR3 reads TGTGCCAGCGGTGCCGGGAGGGCGGATGGCTACACCTTC.

The chain couples TRBV28 to TRBJ2-7; 8 positions match TRBD1. The ends lost 5 bases at V and 2 bases at J; junction bases unmatched: 11. This CDR3 has 16 amino acids. From germline, CDR1 is MDHEN and CDR2 SYDVKM. The CDR3 loop reads CASSPAGQATTYEQYF. The CDR3 nucleotides are TGTGCCAGCAGTCCGGCGGGACAGGCGACGACCTACGAGCAGTACTTC.

The J gene is TRBJ1-1, the V gene TRBV19; TRBD1 aligns across 7 bases. V trimming: 5 bases; J trimming: 3 bases; junction bases outside the gene matches: 9. The CDR3 has 15 residues. Germline CDR1 LNHDA, CDR2 SQIVND (reference sequence). CDR3 amino acids: CASSLTGRGHTEAFF. The CDR3, as DNA: TGTGCCAGTAGTTTGACAGGGAGAGGTCACACTGAAGCTTTCTTT.

The gene calls are TRBV12-5 and TRBJ1-1; D not certain. Trimming cost V 1 base and J 7 bases, with 10 bases left between them. This CDR3 spans 13 amino acids. CDR1 is LGHNT, CDR2 FRNRAP, per germline. Written as DNA, the CDR3 is TGTGCTAGTGGTTTGGGGTACGACTTTGAAGCTTTCTTT. Its protein product is CASGLGYDFEAFF. The whole variable domain, remainder taken from reference TRBV12-5 and TRBJ1-1, is DARVTQTPRHKVTEMGQEVTMRCQPILGHNTVFWYRQTMMQGLELLAYFRNRAPLDDSGMPKDRFSAEMPDATLATLKIQPSEPRDSAVYFCASGLGYDFEAFFGQGTRLTVV.

The chain recombines TRBV2 with TRBJ1-5; 8 nucleotides agree with TRBD1. There are 15 residues in the CDR3. Trimming removed 5 bases from V and 3 bases from J; junction bases left unmatched: 6. Germline V gene sequence: CDR1 SNHLY, CDR2 FYNNEI. The CDR3 loop is CASSTDRDINQPQHF. In nucleotides, the CDR3 is TGTGCCAGCAGTACGGACAGGGATATCAATCAGCCCCAGCATTTT.

This chain joins TRBV7-8 and TRBJ2-1; TRBD2 aligns across 11 bases. V was pared by 6 bases and J by 4 bases, with 11 bases of the junction left unmatched. This CDR3 has 17 residues. From germline, CDR1 is SGHVS and CDR2 FQNEAQ. The CDR3 sequence: CASRGIAGGPSYNEQFF. The CDR3 DNA reads as TGTGCCAGCAGGGGGATAGCGGGAGGGCCTTCATACAATGAGCAGTTCTTC.

CDR3 residues: CASSEEGGNQPQHF. CDR3 sequence (DNA): TGTGCCAGCAGTGAGGAGGGCGGCAATCAGCCCCAGCATTTT. The chain is built from TRBV2 and TRBJ1-5; D call uncertain. V lost 3 bases to trimming and J lost 2 bases, with 8 bases between them. The CDR3 consists of 14 residues. Germline V gene sequence: CDR1 SNHLY, CDR2 FYNNEI.

The chain combines TRBV7-8 with TRBJ2-7; possibly TRBD2 for D (6 bases). The germline CDR1 and CDR2 sequences are SGHVS and FQNEAQ. The CDR3 is 15 amino acids. The V end was cut by 5 bases, the J end by 7 bases, with 21 bases between. Written as DNA, the CDR3 is TGTGCCAGCAGCCCTCCTCCCGGGGGACTCGGGGAGCAGTACTTC. Encoded protein: CASSPPPGGLGEQYF.

This chain links TRBV5-5 with TRBJ2-5, with D possibly matching TRBD1 (6 bases). CDR1 and CDR2 from the germline V gene are SGHKS and YYEKEE (reference sequence). V lost 5 bases to trimming and J lost 2 bases, with 10 bases between them. The CDR3 is 13 amino acids. The CDR3 reads CASRWTAQETQYF. DNA of the CDR3: TGTGCCAGCAGATGGACAGCTCAAGAGACCCAGTACTTC.

In the case of this clone: Other DNA sequences in this sample translate to the same CDR3. V usage is TRBV5-1 and J usage is TRBJ2-3; possible D gene TRBD1, 5 bases. V was shortened by 1 base and J by 4 bases, with 10 bases between the two germline ends. The CDR3 covers 14 residues. Germline V gene data show CDR1 as SGHRS and CDR2 as YFSETQ. The CDR3 loop is CASSLLGAADTQYF. The DNA of the CDR3 is TGCGCCAGCAGCTTGCTAGGGGCCGCAGATACGCAGTATTTT.

The chain couples TRBV6-5 to TRBJ1-6, with a weak D call TRBD1 (6 bases). The CDR3 has 14 amino acids. Germline V gives CDR1 MNHEY, CDR2 SVGAGI. V lost 5 bases and J 12 bases, leaving 17 bases between the germline ends. CDR3 coding DNA: TGTGCCAGCAGTAGCGGGGGGCGGCAGGGACCCCTCCACTTT. It codes for CASSSGGRQGPLHF.

A single count supports this clone. V is TRBV5-1 and J is TRBJ2-2; a possible D gene is TRBD1 (5 bases). The germline V gene has CDR1 SGHRS and CDR2 YFSETQ. V was trimmed by 5 bases and J by 1 base, leaving 12 bases between them. This CDR3 has 15 residues. The CDR3 sequence is CASRPYTGNTGELFF. CDR3 nucleotides: TGCGCCAGCAGGCCTTACACAGGGAACACCGGGGAGCTGTTTTTT.

The chain joins TRBV9 to TRBJ1-2; tentatively, D is TRBD1 (5 bases). The CDR3 has 13 amino acids. V lost 2 bases and J lost 7, with 12 bases in between. Germline V lookup: CDR1 SGDLS, CDR2 YYNGEE. The CDR3 coding sequence is TGTGCCAGCAGCGTCGCGTCGGGGGGTGGCTACACCTTC. This sequence encodes CASSVASGGGYTF.

The chain recombines TRBV30 with TRBJ1-1, with TRBD1 as a possible D gene (6 bases). Germline CDR1 is GTSNPN and CDR2 is SVGIG (reference sequence). V lost 5 bases and J 11 bases, leaving 18 bases between the germline ends. The CDR3 is made up of 12 amino acids. The CDR3 DNA reads TGTGCCTGGGGCAGCGCAGGGGTGTCGGCTTTCTTT. This sequence encodes CAWGSAGVSAFF.

The chain employs TRBV10-1 and TRBJ2-7; tentative D call: TRBD2 (5 bases). The germline V gene encodes CDR1 WNHNN and CDR2 SYGVQD (reference sequence). Between the trimmed V and J ends, which lost 0 bases and 3 bases, there was a span of 6 bases. The CDR3 consists of 13 residues. CDR3 region: CASSESAGYEQYF. As DNA, the CDR3 is TGCGCCAGCAGTGAGTCGGCGGGCTACGAGCAGTACTTC.

V usage is TRBV30 and J usage is TRBJ1-5; no firm D call. Germline CDR1 reads GTSNPN; CDR2 reads SVGIG (reference sequence). The V end was cut by 3 bases, the J end by 6 bases, with 12 bases between. The CDR3 extends over 13 amino acids. The DNA for the CDR3 is TGTGCCTGGAGCGTCTCGTGGGCTCAGCCCCAGCATTTT. Its protein product is CAWSVSWAQPQHF.

This rearrangement joins TRBV27 to TRBJ2-1, with TRBD1 matching 8 bases. Germline V gene data show CDR1 as MNHEY and CDR2 as SMNVEV (reference sequence). CDR3 length: 16 residues. Unmatched junction bases numbered 8, after V lost 5 bases and J lost 2 bases. DNA for the CDR3: TGTGCCAGCAGTCGGGGTTCAGGGGGCGCCTACAATGAGCAGTTCTTC. Protein product: CASSRGSGGAYNEQFF.

The chain recombines TRBV11-3 with TRBJ1-6; no clear D. CDR3 length equals 14 residues. The V and J ends lost 0 bases and 7 bases respectively, with 7 bases between them. Looked up from germline, CDR1 is SGHNT and CDR2 is YENEEA. The CDR3 is CASSLDWPNSPLHF. The DNA for the CDR3 is TGTGCCAGCAGCTTAGATTGGCCGAATTCACCCCTCCACTTT.

The rearrangement links TRBV10-2 to TRBJ1-3, with D hard to call. The V gene's germline CDR1 is WSHSY and CDR2 SAAADI. With 4 bases removed from V and 2 bases from J, the gap between germline ends came to 15 bases. The CDR3 length is 16 residues. The CDR3 DNA reads as TGCGCCAGCAGTGGGTGGGAGGCAGACGCTGGAAACACCATATATTTT. This translates into CASSGWEADAGNTIYF.

This clone was detected only a few times. The chain joins TRBV5-6 to TRBJ1-5; D is perhaps TRBD1 (6 bases). The germline CDR1 and CDR2 sequences are SGHDT and YYEEEE. V was clipped by 1 base and J by 2 bases, with 13 bases between them. This CDR3 spans 16 amino acids. The CDR3 loop is CASSLWTGGGNQPQHF. CDR3 nucleotides: TGTGCCAGCAGCTTGTGGACGGGGGGCGGCAATCAGCCCCAGCATTTT. The full variable domain, in which reference TRBV5-6 and TRBJ1-5 provide the parts outside the CDR3, is DAGVTQSPTHLIKTRGQQVTLRCSPKSGHDTVSWYQQALGQGPQFIFQYYEEEERQRGNFPDRFSGHQFPNYSSELNVNALLLGDSALYLCASSLWTGGGNQPQHFGDGTRLSIL.

V and J are TRBV28 and TRBJ1-2, with TRBD1 matching 9 bases. Germline V gene sequence: CDR1 MDHEN, CDR2 SYDVKM. The CDR3 has 17 residues. J lost 4 bases, V lost 6 bases, and 15 bases had no gene match. The CDR3 DNA reads as TGTGCCAGCAGACCAGGGACAGGGCGTCGGATGCCCTATGGCTACACCTTC. Amino acids: CASRPGTGRRMPYGYTF.

The V gene is TRBV7-9, the J gene TRBJ1-4; 7 bases fit TRBD1. This CDR3 has 14 amino acids. In germline, CDR1 is SEHNR, CDR2 FQNEAQ (reference sequence). Unmatched junction bases numbered 8, after V lost 5 bases and J lost 8 bases. The CDR3, as DNA: TGTGCCAGCAGCCCCGGGACAGTCGGGGAAAAACTGTTTTTT. Its protein is CASSPGTVGEKLFF. The whole variable domain, remainder taken from reference TRBV7-9 and TRBJ1-4, is DTGVSQNPRHKITKRGQNVTFRCDPISEHNRLYWYRQTLGQGPEFLTYFQNEAQLEKSRLLSDRFSAERPKGSFSTLEIQRTEQGDSAMYLCASSPGTVGEKLFFGSGTQLSVL.

The chain links TRBV5-1 to TRBJ2-7, with D unclear. With 0 bases removed from V and 2 bases from J, the gap between germline ends came to 9 bases. Per the germline V gene, CDR1 is SGHRS and CDR2 is YFSETQ. The CDR3 consists of 14 residues. The CDR3 region is CASSLDAETYEQYF. The CDR3 DNA sequence: TGCGCCAGCAGCTTGGATGCGGAAACCTACGAGCAGTACTTC.

The chain recombines TRBV7-3 with TRBJ2-1; 10 positions agree with TRBD2. Trimming at V came to 0 bases and at J to 8 bases, leaving 7 bases not matched to a gene. The CDR3 totals 16 residues. The germline V gene has CDR1 SGHTA and CDR2 FQGTGA. The CDR3 DNA reads as TGTGCCAGCAGCTTAACGCCCCTAGCGGGAGTAGATGAGCAGTTCTTC. Amino acids: CASSLTPLAGVDEQFF.

V and J are TRBV7-2 and TRBJ2-3; D is ambiguous. The CDR3 has 15 amino acids. Germline assignment: CDR1 SGHTA and CDR2 FQGNSA. The CDR3 reads CAVTYPRSATDTQYF. The DNA for the CDR3 is TGTGCAGTCACTTATCCGAGGTCAGCCACAGATACGCAGTATTTT.

The V call is TRBV11-2, the J call TRBJ2-1; 15 positions agree with TRBD2. This CDR3 has 18 residues. Germline CDR1 is SGHAT and CDR2 is FQNNGV. The ends lost 4 bases at V and 8 bases at J; junction bases unmatched: 12. DNA for the CDR3: TGTGCCAGCAGCTCGCGGGGGACTAGCGGGGGGCTGAGCTATGAGCAGTTCTTC. Its translation is CASSSRGTSGGLSYEQFF.

The chain links TRBV7-6 to TRBJ2-5; no firm D call. Trimming pared 1 base from V and 5 bases from J, leaving 11 bases between. The CDR3 has 14 residues. CDR1 and CDR2 (germline): SGHVS, FNYEAQ. The CDR3 sequence: CASSLGARSETQYF. DNA for the CDR3: TGTGCCAGCAGCTTAGGGGCCAGAAGCGAGACCCAGTACTTC.

The chain has TRBV4-1 and TRBJ2-1, with 7 bases identical to TRBD1. The germline V gene has CDR1 MGHRA and CDR2 YSYEKL. Trimming took 3 bases from V and 1 from J; bases not matched to a gene: 6. CDR3 length equals 16 residues. CDR3 loop: CASSQNRDSSYNEQFF. The CDR3 DNA sequence: TGCGCCAGCAGCCAGAACCGGGACAGTTCCTACAATGAGCAGTTCTTC.

The table lists this clone with a few counts. The V gene is TRBV19, the J gene TRBJ2-2, with D possibly TRBD1 on 5 matching bases. V was trimmed by 4 bases and J by 5 bases, leaving 14 bases between them. The CDR3 extends over 15 amino acids. Germline V gene data show CDR1 as LNHDA and CDR2 as SQIVND (reference sequence). The CDR3 DNA follows: TGTGCCAGTAGTAAAGCCAGGGCTGTTACCGGGGAGCTGTTTTTT. It codes for CASSKARAVTGELFF.